The rows below give T cell receptor beta chains drawn from one sample of a study of cytomegalovirus exposure and HLA in healthy donors. Assay: immunoSEQ multiplex PCR; the TCRdb copy retains only in-frame clones and omits some. Among about 140,000 clones listed, around 80% were seen once. Sequences were obtained from PBMCs. These receptor sequences come from a woman in her 30s in good health and CMV-seronegative. The CDR3 runs from the conserved cysteine through the conserved F or W. Fields, in order: D gene, V gene, CDR3 protein. A D gene is named only where the DNA matches it firmly.

d_gene: .; v_gene: TRBV2; CDR3aa: CASRRNREAFF
d_gene: .; v_gene: TRBV13; CDR3aa: CASSLVEGNYGYTF
d_gene: .; v_gene: TRBV7-6; CDR3aa: CASSEYREGQPQHF
d_gene: .; v_gene: TRBV5-6; CDR3aa: CASSLAARVADEKLFF
d_gene: .; v_gene: TRBV30; CDR3aa: CACLTFADLYGYTF
d_gene: .; v_gene: TRBV5-1; CDR3aa: CASSPRASDRYEQYF
d_gene: TRBD1; v_gene: TRBV28; CDR3aa: CASSDWDRANQPQHF
d_gene: TRBD1; v_gene: TRBV5-4; CDR3aa: CASSGSGGFNEKLFF
d_gene: TRBD2; v_gene: TRBV7-2; CDR3aa: CASSGGGYEQYF
d_gene: .; v_gene: TRBV6-5; CDR3aa: CASSRGHNSNQPQHF
d_gene: TRBD1; v_gene: TRBV6-6; CDR3aa: CASSYSGTGGNEQFF
d_gene: .; v_gene: TRBV28; CDR3aa: CASSSNRARLFF
d_gene: .; v_gene: TRBV6-6; CDR3aa: CASKARREFAGYTF
d_gene: TRBD1; v_gene: TRBV10-2; CDR3aa: CASSHGDRGLYEQYF
d_gene: TRBD1; v_gene: TRBV28; CDR3aa: CASRTGAKNYEQYF